This T cell receptor (beta chain) appears in the sequencing data of a study of neoadjuvant anti-PD-1 for oral cavity cancer. Study-wide findings and caveats: Each response group had just a few patients in TCR analyses.

The patients had HPV-negative, locally advanced oral cavity squamous cell carcinoma. PBMCs were not maintained or expanded in culture before analysis. Notes on this clone: No antigen is known for it.

After removal of 2 bases from V and 6 bases from J, the junction contained 7 bases not matched to a gene. This CDR3 has 15 residues. Germline V gene data show CDR1 as SEHNR and CDR2 as FQNEAQ (reference sequence). PBMC libraries mostly used around 0.5 ug of input genomic DNA, with six replicates per sample. The method was immunoSEQ multiplex PCR; TCRdb's version includes in-frame clones alone and lacks a portion of them. The data hold around 15,000 clones, with nearly 70% observed a single time. The chain joins TRBV7-9 to TRBJ2-7; TRBD1 aligns across 10 bases. Sequenced here: PBMCs, sampled before nivolumab (anti-PD-1) treatment. The sequence derives from a person between 40 and 80 years old with oral cavity squamous cell carcinoma. CDR3 loop: CASSLKGTGVSEQYF. The CDR3 DNA reads TGTGCCAGCAGCTTAAAGGGGACAGGGGTCTCCGAGCAGTACTTC.